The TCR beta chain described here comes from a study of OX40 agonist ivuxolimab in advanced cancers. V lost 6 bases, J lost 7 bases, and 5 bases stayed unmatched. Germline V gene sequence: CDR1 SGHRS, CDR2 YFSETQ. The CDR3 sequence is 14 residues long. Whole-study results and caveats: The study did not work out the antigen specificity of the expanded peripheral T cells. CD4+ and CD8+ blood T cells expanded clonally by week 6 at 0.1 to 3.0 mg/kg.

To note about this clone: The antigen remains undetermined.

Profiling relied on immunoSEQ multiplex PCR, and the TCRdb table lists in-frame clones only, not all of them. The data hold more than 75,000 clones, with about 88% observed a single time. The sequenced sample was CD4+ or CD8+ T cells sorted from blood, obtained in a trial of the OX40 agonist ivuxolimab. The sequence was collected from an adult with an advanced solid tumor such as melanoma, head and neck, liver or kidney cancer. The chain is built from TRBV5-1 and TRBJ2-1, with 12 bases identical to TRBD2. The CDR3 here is CASKTSGSRNEQFF. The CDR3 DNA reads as TGCGCCAGCAAGACTAGCGGGAGTCGAAATGAGCAGTTCTTC.